The 5 T cell receptor beta chains below come from one sample, sequenced in a study of blood T cell repertoires in COVID-19. Generated by immunoSEQ multiplex PCR, the TCRdb table keeps only in-frame clones and is missing some. This table has under 350,000 clones, roughly 85% appearing once. Sequenced material: PBMCs or T cells enriched from blood (not recorded which). The origin of the receptors is a woman aged 40 to 49 with acute COVID-19.

J is TRBJ2-1 and V is TRBV5-4; D is perhaps TRBD1 (5 bases). The CDR3 is made up of 15 amino acids. Trimming left V 3 bases short and J 7 bases short, with 17 bases between. CDR1 and CDR2 from the germline V gene are SGHNT and YYREEE (reference sequence). The CDR3, as DNA: TGTGCCAGCAGCTCAGACAGCTCCCTTTGGAATGAGCAGTTCTTC. Amino acid sequence: CASSSDSSLWNEQFF. Drawing the rest from reference TRBV5-4 and TRBJ2-1, the complete variable domain is ETGVTQSPTHLIKTRGQQVTLRCSSQSGHNTVSWYQQALGQGPQFIFQYYREEENGRGNFPPRFSGLQFPNYSSELNVNALELDDSALYLCASSSDSSLWNEQFFGPGTRLTVL.

This sequence joins TRBV6-1 and TRBJ2-5; D unclear. V was shortened by 3 bases and J by 1 base, with 3 bases between the two germline ends. This CDR3 is built from 12 residues. Germline CDR1 reads MNHNS; CDR2 reads SASEGT. CDR3 bases: TGTGCCAGCAGTGACCTCCAAGAGACCCAGTACTTC. Translated, it gives CASSDLQETQYF.

The V and J genes are TRBV7-8 and TRBJ2-1; the match to TRBD2 covers 9 bases. Trimming cost V 3 bases and J 2 bases; bases outside gene matches: 11. CDR1 is SGHVS, CDR2 FQNEAQ, per germline. The CDR3 has 18 residues. CDR3 protein: CASSFAYRAGGTYNEQFF. The CDR3 DNA reads TGTGCCAGCAGCTTTGCCTATCGGGCGGGAGGGACCTACAATGAGCAGTTCTTC.

CDR3 residues: CATSRGQGIQPQHF. DNA of the CDR3: TGTGCCACCAGCAGAGGACAGGGGATTCAGCCCCAGCATTTT. The chain uses TRBV15 and TRBJ1-5, with 8 nucleotides matching TRBD1. J was trimmed by 6 bases and V by 1 base; bases with no gene match: 2. The CDR3 is 14 amino acids. The V gene's germline CDR1 is LNHNV and CDR2 YYDKDF (reference sequence). Using reference TRBV15 and TRBJ1-5 for the parts outside the CDR3, the full variable domain is DAMVIQNPRYQVTQFGKPVTLSCSQTLNHNVMYWYQQKSSQAPKLLFHYYDKDFNNEADTPDNFQSRRPNTSFCFLDIRSPGLGDTAMYLCATSRGQGIQPQHFGDGTRLSIL.

The chain uses TRBV9 and TRBJ2-2; possibly TRBD2 for D (5 bases). The V gene lost 3 bases and the J gene lost 0 bases, with 18 bases spanning the gap. Germline CDR1 SGDLS, CDR2 YYNGEE. CDR3 length: 18 amino acids. CDR3 region: CASSAVPGIGANTGELFF. The CDR3 DNA reads as TGTGCCAGCAGCGCGGTCCCGGGAATCGGGGCGAACACCGGGGAGCTGTTTTTT.